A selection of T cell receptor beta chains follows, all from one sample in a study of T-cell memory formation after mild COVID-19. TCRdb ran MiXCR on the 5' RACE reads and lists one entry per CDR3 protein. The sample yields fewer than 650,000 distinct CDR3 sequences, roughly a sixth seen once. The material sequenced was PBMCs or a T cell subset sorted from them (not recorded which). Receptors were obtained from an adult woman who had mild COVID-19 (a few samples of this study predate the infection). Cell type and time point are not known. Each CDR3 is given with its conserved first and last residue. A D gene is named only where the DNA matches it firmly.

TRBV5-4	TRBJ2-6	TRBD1	CASSLGQGDVLTF
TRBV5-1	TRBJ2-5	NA	CASSLSLGVGETQYF
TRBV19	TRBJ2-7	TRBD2	CASRASGGSYEQYF
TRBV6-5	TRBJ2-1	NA	CASKPSWDSRSYNEQFF
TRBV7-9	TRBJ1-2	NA	CASSSRAGHGYTF
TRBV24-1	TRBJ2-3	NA	CATSSSTDTQYF
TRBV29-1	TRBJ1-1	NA	CSVRDSEAFF
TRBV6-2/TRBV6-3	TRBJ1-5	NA	CASSYDSTPNQPQHF
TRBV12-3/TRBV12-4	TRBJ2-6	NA	CASSFGLSGANVLTF
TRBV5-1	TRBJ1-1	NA	CASSFGTSHTEAFF
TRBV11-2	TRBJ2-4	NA	CASSPRPGGGIQYF
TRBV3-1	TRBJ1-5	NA	CASSPTAGLSNQPQHF
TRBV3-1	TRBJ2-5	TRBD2	CASSHTSGRIETQYF
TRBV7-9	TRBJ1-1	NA	CASSPGEFGEAFF
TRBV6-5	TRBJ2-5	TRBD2	CASSYGASGRGWETQYF
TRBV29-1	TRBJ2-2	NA	CSVRRDTPGSAGELFF
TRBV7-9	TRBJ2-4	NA	CASSRGDIQYF
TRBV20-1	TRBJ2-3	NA	CSASTTSTDTQYF
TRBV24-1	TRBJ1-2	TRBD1	CATSDGTVDYGYTF
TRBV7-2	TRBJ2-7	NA	CASSRRWAYEQYF
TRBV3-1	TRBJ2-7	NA	CASSQAQGLHPYEQYF
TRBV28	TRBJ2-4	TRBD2	CASSPALAGGDIQYF